The present TCR beta chain was sequenced within a study of blood T cell repertoires in COVID-19. Background on the study: Whether acute or convalescent, the COVID-19 samples came from the United States, Italy and Spain. PBMCs, B-cell-depleted T cells, or T cells provided the cDNA or gDNA that made up the material.

TCRdb's table, derived via immunoSEQ multiplex PCR, lists solely in-frame clones and lacks some. The sample shows 55,000 to 75,000 clones, more than 75% of them seen only once. Sequencing was done on a sample of peripheral blood. The sequence was obtained from a man between 45 and 60 years old with active COVID-19.

As DNA, the CDR3 is TGTGCCAGCAACAAGGGGGCCGCATCATCATACAATGAGCAGTTCTTC. It translates to CASNKGAASSYNEQFF. The chain employs TRBV9 and TRBJ2-1, with 7 bases aligning to TRBD1. CDR1 and CDR2 (germline): SGDLS, YYNGEE. The length of the CDR3 is 16 residues. Losses at the gene ends were 6 bases for V and 4 bases for J; bases not matched to a gene: 13.